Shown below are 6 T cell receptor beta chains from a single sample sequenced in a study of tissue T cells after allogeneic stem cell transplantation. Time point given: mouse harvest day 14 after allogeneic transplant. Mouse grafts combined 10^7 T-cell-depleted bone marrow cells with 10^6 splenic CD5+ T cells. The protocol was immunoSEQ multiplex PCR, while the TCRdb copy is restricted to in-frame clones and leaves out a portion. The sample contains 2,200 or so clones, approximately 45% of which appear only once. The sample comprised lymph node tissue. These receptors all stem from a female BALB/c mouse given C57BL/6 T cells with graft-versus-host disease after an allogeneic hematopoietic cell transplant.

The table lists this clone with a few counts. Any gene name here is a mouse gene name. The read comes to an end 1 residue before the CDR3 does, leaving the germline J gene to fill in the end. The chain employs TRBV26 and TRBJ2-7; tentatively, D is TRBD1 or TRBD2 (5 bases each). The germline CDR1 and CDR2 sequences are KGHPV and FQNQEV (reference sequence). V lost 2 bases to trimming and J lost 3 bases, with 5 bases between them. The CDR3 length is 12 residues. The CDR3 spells CASSLGGYEQYF. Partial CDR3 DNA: TGTGCCAGCAGTCTGGGGGGCTATGAACAGTAC.

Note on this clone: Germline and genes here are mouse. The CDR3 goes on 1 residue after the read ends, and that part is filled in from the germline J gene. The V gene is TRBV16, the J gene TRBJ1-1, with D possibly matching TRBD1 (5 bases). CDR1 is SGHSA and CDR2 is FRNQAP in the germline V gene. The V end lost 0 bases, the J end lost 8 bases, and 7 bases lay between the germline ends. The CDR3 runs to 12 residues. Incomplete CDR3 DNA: TGTGCAAGCAGCTTAGACAGGGCGGAAGTCTTC. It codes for CASSLDRAEVF. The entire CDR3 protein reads CASSLDRAEVFF.

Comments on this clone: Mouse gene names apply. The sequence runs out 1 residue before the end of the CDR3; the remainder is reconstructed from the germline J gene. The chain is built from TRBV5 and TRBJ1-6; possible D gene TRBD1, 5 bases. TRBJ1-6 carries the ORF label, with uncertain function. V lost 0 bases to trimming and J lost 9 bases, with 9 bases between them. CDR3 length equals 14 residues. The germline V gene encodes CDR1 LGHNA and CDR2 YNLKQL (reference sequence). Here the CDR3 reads CASSQDWGGSPLYF. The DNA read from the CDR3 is TGTGCCAGCAGCCAAGATTGGGGGGGTTCGCCCCTCTAC.

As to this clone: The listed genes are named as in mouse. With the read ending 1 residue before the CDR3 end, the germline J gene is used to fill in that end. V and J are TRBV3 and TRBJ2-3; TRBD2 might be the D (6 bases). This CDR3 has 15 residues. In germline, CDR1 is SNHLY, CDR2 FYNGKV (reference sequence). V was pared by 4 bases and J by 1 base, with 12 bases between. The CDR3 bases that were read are TGTGCCAGCAGCTCACCACTGGGCGGTGCAGAAACGCTGTAT. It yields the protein CASSSPLGGAETLY. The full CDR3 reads CASSSPLGGAETLYF. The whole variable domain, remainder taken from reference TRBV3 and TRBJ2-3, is GPKVLQIPSHQIIDMGQMVTLNCDPVSNHLYFYWYKQILGQQMEFLVNFYNGKVMEKSKLFKDQFSVERPDGSYFTLKIQPTALEDSAVYFCASSSPLGGAETLYFGSGTRLTVL.

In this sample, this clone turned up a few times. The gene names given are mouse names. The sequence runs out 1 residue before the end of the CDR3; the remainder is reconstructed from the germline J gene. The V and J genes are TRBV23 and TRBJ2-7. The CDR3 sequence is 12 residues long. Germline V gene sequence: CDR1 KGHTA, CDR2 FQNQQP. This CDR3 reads CSSSQDGYEQYF. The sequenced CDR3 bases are TGCTCCAGCAGTCAAGACGGCTATGAACAGTAC.

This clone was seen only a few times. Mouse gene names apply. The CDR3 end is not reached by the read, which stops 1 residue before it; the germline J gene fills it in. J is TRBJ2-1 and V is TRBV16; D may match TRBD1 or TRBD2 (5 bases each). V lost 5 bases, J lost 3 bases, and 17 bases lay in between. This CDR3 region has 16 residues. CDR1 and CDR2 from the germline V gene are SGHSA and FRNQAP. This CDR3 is CASSPTPRDLYAEQFF. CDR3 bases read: TGTGCAAGCAGCCCAACCCCCCGGGACCTCTATGCTGAGCAGTTC. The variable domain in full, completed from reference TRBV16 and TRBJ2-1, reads NAGVIQTPRHKVTGKGQEATLWCEPISGHSAVFWYRQTIVQGLEFLTYFRNQAPIDDSGMPKERFSAQMPNQSHSTLKIQSTQPQDSAVYLCASSPTPRDLYAEQFFGPGTRLTVL.